This T cell receptor beta chain was identified during a study of blood T cell repertoires in COVID-19. Per germline, CDR1 MNHEY and CDR2 SVGAGI. This CDR3 is built from 13 residues. V trimming: 9 bases; J trimming: 6 bases; junction bases outside the gene matches: 10. The protocol was immunoSEQ multiplex PCR, while the TCRdb copy is restricted to in-frame clones and leaves out a portion. The sample includes under 250,000 clones, roughly four fifths of them seen just once. The clonotype was recovered from a woman in her 30s who had recovered from COVID-19. The V call is TRBV6-5, the J call TRBJ2-7; 8 bases align to TRBD1. What was sequenced was peripheral blood. In DNA form, the CDR3 reads TGTGCCAGTCTGCGGACAGGGAAAGGCGAGCAGTACTTC. Translation: CASLRTGKGEQYF.